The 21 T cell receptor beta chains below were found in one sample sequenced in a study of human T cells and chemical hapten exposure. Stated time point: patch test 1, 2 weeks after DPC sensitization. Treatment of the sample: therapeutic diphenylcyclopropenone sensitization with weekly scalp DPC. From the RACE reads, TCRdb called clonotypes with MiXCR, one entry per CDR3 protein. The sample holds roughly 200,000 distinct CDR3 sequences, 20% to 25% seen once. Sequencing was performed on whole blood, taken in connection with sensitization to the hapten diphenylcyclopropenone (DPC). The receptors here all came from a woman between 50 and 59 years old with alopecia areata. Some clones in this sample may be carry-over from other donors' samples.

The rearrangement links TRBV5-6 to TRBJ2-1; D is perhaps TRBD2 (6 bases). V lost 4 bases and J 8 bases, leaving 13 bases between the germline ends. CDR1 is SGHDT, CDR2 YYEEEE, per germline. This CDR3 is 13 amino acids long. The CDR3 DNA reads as TGTGCCAGCAGCCGCGGACTACCCGATGAGCAGTTCTTC. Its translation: CASSRGLPDEQFF.

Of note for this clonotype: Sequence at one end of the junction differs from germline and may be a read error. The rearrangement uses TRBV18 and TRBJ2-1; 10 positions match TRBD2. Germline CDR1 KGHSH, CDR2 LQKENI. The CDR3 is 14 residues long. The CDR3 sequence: CAGSGTSARVEQFF. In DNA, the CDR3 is TGTGCCGGCTCAGGGACTAGCGCTCGAGTTGAGCAGTTCTTC.

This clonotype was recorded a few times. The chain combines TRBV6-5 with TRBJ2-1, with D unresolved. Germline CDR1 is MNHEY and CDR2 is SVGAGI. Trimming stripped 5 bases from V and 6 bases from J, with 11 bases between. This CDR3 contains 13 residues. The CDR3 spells CASSRPGRNEQFF. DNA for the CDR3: TGTGCCAGCAGTCGACCGGGCCGCAATGAGCAGTTCTTC.

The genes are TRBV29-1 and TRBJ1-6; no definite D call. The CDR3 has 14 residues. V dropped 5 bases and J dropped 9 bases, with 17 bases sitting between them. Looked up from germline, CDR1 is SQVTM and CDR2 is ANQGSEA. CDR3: CSVSESLTGSPLHF. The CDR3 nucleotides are TGCAGCGTTTCTGAATCCCTGACGGGTTCACCCCTCCACTTT.

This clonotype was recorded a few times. CDR3 DNA: TGTGCCAGCCAAATCCAAGAGACCCAGTACTTC. Protein sequence: CASQIQETQYF. J is TRBJ2-5 and V is TRBV6-5; no clear D gene. Germline V lookup: CDR1 MNHEY, CDR2 SVGAGI. The CDR3 is 11 residues long. Trimming stripped 8 bases from V and 1 base from J, with 5 bases between.

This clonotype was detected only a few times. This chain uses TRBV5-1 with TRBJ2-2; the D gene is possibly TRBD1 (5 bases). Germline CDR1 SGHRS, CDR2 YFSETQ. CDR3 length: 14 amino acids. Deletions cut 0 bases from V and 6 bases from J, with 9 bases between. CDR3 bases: TGCGCCAGCAGCTTGGCCATAGGGGCCGGGGAGCTGTTTTTT. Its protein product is CASSLAIGAGELFF.

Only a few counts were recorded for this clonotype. The CDR3 spells CASSAGLAGTNEQFF. In nucleotides, the CDR3 is TGCGCCAGCAGCGCGGGACTAGCGGGAACAAATGAGCAGTTCTTC. The chain recombines TRBV5-1 with TRBJ2-1, with TRBD2 identical over 13 bases. Germline values: CDR1 SGHRS, CDR2 YFSETQ. With V trimmed by 4 bases and J by 7 bases, 5 bases remained unmatched. This CDR3 has 15 amino acids.

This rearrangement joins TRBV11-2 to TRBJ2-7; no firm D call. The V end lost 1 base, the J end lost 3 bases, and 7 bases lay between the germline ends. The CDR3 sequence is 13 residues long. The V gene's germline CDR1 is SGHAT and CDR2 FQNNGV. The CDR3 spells CASSLVVGYEQYF. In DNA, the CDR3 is TGTGCCAGCAGCTTAGTCGTGGGCTACGAGCAGTACTTC.

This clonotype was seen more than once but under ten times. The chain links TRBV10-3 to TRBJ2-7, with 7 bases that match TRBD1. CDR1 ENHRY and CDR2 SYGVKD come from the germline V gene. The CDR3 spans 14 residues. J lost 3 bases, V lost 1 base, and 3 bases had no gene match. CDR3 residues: CAISELGQIYEQYF. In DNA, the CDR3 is TGTGCCATCAGTGAGTTGGGACAGATCTACGAGCAGTACTTC.

CDR3 bases: TGTGCCAGCTCAAGGCGGGGTCTAAACACTGAAGCTTTCTTT. This gives the protein CASSRRGLNTEAFF. V gene TRBV27 combines with J gene TRBJ1-1; D gene ambiguous. The CDR3 extends over 14 amino acids. Germline CDR1 reads MNHEY; CDR2 reads SMNVEV (reference sequence). Trimming left V 8 bases short and J 2 bases short, with 15 bases between.

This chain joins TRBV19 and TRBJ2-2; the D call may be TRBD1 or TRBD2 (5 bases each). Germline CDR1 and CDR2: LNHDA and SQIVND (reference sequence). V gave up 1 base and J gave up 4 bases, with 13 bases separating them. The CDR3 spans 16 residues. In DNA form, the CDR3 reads TGTGCCAGTAGTATAGTAGGAAGAGGGGTCACCGGGGAGCTGTTTTTT. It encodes CASSIVGRGVTGELFF.

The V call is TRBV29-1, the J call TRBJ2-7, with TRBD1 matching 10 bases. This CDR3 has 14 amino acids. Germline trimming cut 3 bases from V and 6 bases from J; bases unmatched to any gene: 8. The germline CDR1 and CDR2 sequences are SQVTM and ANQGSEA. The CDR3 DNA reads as TGCAGCGTTGAGGGGGACGGACAGGGGGTCGAGCAGTACTTC. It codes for CSVEGDGQGVEQYF.

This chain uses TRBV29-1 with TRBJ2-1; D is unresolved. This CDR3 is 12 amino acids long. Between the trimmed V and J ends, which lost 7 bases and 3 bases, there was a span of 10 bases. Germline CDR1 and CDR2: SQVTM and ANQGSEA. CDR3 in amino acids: CSAVVGYNEQFF. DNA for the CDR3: TGCAGCGCCGTCGTGGGCTACAATGAGCAGTTCTTC.

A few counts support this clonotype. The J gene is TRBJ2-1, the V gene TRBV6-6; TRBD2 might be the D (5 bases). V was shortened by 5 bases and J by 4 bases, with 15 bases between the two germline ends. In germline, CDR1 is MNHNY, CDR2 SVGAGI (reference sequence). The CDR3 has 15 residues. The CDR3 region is CASSEPDYPYNEQFF. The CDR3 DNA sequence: TGTGCCAGCAGTGAACCAGACTACCCATACAATGAGCAGTTCTTC.

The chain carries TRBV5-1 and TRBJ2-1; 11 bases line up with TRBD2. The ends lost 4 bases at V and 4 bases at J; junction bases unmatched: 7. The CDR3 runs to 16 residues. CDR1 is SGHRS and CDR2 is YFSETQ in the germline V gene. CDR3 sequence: CASSALTSGGYNEQFF. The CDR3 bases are TGCGCCAGCAGCGCCCTAACTAGCGGGGGTTACAATGAGCAGTTCTTC.

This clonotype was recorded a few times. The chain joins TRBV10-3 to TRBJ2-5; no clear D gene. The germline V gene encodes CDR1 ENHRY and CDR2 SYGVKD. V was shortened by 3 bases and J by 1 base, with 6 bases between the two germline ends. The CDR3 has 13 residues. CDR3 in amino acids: CAISDRTQETQYF. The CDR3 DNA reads TGTGCCATCAGTGATCGCACCCAAGAGACCCAGTACTTC.

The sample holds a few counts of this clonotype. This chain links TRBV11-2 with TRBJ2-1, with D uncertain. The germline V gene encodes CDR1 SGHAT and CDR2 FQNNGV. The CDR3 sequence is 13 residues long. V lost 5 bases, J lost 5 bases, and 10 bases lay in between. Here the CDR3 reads CASSPFADNEQFF. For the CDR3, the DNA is TGTGCCAGCAGCCCCTTTGCGGACAATGAGCAGTTCTTC.

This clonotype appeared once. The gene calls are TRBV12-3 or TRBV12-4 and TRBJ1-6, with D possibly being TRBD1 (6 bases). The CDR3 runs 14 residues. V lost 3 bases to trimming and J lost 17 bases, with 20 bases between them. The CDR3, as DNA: TGTGCCAGCAGTTTCGGGACAAGGGGCTCGAAGTTCCACTTT. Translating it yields CASSFGTRGSKFHF.

The CDR3 sequence is CASSQPSLQGMTEAFF. CDR3 bases: TGCGCCAGCAGCCAACCCTCCCTACAGGGGATGACTGAAGCTTTCTTT. The genes are TRBV4-1 and TRBJ1-1, with 7 bases aligning to TRBD1. Trimming removed 2 bases from V and 5 bases from J; junction bases left unmatched: 11. Germline CDR1 reads MGHRA; CDR2 reads YSYEKL. The CDR3 spans 16 residues.

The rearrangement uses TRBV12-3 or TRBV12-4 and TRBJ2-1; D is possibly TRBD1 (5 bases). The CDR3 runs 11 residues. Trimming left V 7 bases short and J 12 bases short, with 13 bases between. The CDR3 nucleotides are TGTGCCAGCACCAATGACAGATCGCAGTTCTTC. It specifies CASTNDRSQFF.

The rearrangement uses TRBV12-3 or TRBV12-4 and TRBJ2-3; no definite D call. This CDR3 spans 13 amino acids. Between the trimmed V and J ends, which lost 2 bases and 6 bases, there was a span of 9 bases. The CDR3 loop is CASSLTFGDTQYF. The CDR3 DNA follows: TGTGCCAGCAGTTTAACTTTCGGGGATACGCAGTATTTT.